This TCR beta chain appears in the sequencing data of a study of shared clonotypes between healthy human individuals. From germline, CDR1 is SGHRS and CDR2 YFSETQ. The CDR3 loop spans 12 amino acids. V shed 2 bases and J shed 7 bases, with 7 bases lying between them. The table came from immunoSEQ multiplex PCR; TCRdb's copy has only in-frame clones and leaves some out. There are about 480,000 clones in the sample; over 60% occur only once, and around 12% lies in the top ten. Sample: PBMCs. The TCR originated in a woman aged 40 to 49 in good health. Some clones in this sample may be carry-over from other donors' samples. The V gene is TRBV5-1, the J gene TRBJ1-5; the D is unclear. The CDR3 loop is CASSLSGQPQHF. CDR3 DNA: TGCGCCAGCAGCTTATCTGGGCAGCCCCAGCATTTT.